The rows below give T cell receptor beta chains drawn from one sample of a study of blood T cell repertoires in COVID-19. Some clones are missing from TCRdb's copy, which holds only in-frame ones; the method was immunoSEQ multiplex PCR. This sample has about 180,000 clones, with more than 75% found just once. Input material: PBMCs or T cells enriched from blood (not recorded which). These receptors were taken from a woman aged 25 to 39 who had recovered from COVID-19. Each CDR3 is given with its conserved first and last residue. A D gene is named only where the DNA matches it firmly. Clone sizes are given selectively: once, few, many, or a class where the clone is expanded.

v_call,clone_size,j_call,d_call,cdr3_aa,cdr3_nt
TRBV7-9,-,TRBJ2-7,-,CASSLDLTESSYEQYF,TGTGCCAGCAGCTTAGACCTGACAGAGAGCTCCTACGAGCAGTACTTC
TRBV10-3,once,TRBJ2-5,-,CAISEGSSETQYF,TGTGCCATCAGTGAAGGGAGCTCGGAGACCCAGTACTTC
TRBV6-1,-,TRBJ2-7,TRBD2,CASSDVAGGLGYEQYF,TGTGCCAGCAGTGATGTAGCGGGAGGGCTCGGGTACGAGCAGTACTTC
TRBV4-1,-,TRBJ1-3,TRBD1,CASSPGDREETGNTIYF,TGCGCCAGCAGCCCAGGGGACAGGGAGGAGACTGGAAACACCATATATTTT
TRBV27,once,TRBJ1-2,-,CASSFRQDTDYGYTF,TGTGCCAGCAGTTTTCGACAGGACACTGACTATGGCTACACCTTC
TRBV7-6,-,TRBJ2-1,TRBD2,CASSPGLAGGFSYNEQFF,TGTGCCAGCAGTCCGGGACTAGCGGGAGGGTTCTCCTACAATGAGCAGTTCTTC
TRBV15,-,TRBJ1-3,-,CATSRDAGIGNTIYF,TGTGCCACCAGCAGAGATGCGGGTATCGGAAACACCATATATTTT
TRBV28,-,TRBJ1-2,-,CASLNSGVSSGYTF,TGTGCCAGCCTCAACTCAGGGGTCTCTTCTGGCTACACCTTC
TRBV2,-,TRBJ2-2,-,CASRSGENTGELFF,TGTGCCAGCAGGTCCGGGGAGAACACCGGGGAGCTGTTTTTT
TRBV10-3,once,TRBJ1-6,-,CAISVEDNSPLHF,TGTGCCATTTCCGTGGAGGATAACTCACCCCTCCACTTT
TRBV19,-,TRBJ1-4,-,CASRPNSATNEKLFF,TGTGCCAGTAGGCCGAACAGTGCAACTAATGAAAAACTGTTTTTT
TRBV3-1/TRBV3-2,-,TRBJ1-5,-,CASSQGGVYQPQHF,TGTGCCAGCAGCCAAGGGGGAGTTTATCAGCCCCAGCATTTT
TRBV6-5,-,TRBJ1-5,TRBD1,CASSFKGANQPQHF,TGTGCCAGCAGTTTTAAGGGGGCGAATCAGCCCCAGCATTTT
TRBV6-4,-,TRBJ2-7,-,CASQRSSYEQYF,TGTGCCAGCCAGCGCAGCTCCTACGAGCAGTACTTC
TRBV29-1,once,TRBJ2-7,-,CSVHVGYEQYF,TGCAGCGTTCATGTCGGCTACGAGCAGTACTTC
TRBV28,-,TRBJ1-2,-,CASSSLGAAGDYGYTF,TGTGCCAGCAGTTCCCTGGGGGCAGCAGGGGACTATGGCTACACCTTC
TRBV24-1,-,TRBJ1-2,-,CATSDLDTRGDYGYTF,TGTGCCACCAGTGATTTGGACACCCGTGGTGACTATGGCTACACCTTC